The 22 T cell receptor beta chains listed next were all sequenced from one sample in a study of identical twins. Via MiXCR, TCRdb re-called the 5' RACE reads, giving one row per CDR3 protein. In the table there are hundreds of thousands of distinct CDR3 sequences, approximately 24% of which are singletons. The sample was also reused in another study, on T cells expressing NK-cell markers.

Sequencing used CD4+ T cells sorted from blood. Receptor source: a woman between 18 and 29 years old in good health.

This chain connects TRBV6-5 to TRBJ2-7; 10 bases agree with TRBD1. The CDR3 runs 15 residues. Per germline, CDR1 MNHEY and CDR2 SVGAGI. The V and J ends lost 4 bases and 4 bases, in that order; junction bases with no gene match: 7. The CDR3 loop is CASSFSGTGVYEQYF. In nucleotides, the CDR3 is TGTGCCAGCAGTTTCTCCGGGACAGGGGTTTACGAGCAGTACTTC.

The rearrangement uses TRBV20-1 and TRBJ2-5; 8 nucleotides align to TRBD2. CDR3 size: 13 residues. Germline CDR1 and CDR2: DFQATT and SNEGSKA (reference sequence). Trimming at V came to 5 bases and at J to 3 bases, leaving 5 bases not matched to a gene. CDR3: CSALPAGEETQYF. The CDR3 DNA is TGCAGTGCTCTCCCAGCGGGGGAAGAGACCCAGTACTTC.

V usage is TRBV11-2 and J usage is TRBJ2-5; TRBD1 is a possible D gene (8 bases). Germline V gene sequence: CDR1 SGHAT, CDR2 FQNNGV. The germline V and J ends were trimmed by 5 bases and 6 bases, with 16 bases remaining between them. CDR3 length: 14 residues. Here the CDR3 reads CASSRTGTKQTQYF. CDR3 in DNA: TGTGCCAGCAGCCGGACAGGGACTAAACAGACCCAGTACTTC.

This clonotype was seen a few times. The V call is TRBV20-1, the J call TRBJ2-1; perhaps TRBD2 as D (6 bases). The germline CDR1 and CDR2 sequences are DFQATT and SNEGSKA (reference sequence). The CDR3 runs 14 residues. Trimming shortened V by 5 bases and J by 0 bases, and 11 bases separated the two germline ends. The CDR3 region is CSAPGGSSYNEQFF. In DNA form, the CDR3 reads TGCAGTGCTCCTGGGGGGAGCTCCTACAATGAGCAGTTCTTC.

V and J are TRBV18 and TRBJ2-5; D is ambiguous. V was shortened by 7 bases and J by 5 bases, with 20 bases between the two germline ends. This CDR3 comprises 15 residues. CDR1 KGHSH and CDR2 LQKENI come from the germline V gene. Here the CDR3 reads CASLTTRAMEETQYF. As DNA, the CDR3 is TGTGCCAGCTTAACTACCCGGGCCATGGAGGAGACCCAGTACTTC.

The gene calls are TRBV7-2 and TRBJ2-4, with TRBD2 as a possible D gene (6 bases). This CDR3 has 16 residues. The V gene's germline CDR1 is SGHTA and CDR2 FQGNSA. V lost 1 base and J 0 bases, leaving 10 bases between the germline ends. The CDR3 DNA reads TGTGCCAGCAGCTTAGAAGCGGGTCTAGCCAAAAACATTCAGTACTTC. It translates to CASSLEAGLAKNIQYF.

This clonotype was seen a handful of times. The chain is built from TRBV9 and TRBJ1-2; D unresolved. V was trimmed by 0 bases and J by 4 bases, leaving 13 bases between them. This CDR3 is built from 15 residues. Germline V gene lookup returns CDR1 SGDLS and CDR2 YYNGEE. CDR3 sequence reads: CASSVDSGQLYGYTF. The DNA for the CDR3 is TGTGCCAGCAGCGTAGATTCCGGCCAACTCTATGGCTACACCTTC.

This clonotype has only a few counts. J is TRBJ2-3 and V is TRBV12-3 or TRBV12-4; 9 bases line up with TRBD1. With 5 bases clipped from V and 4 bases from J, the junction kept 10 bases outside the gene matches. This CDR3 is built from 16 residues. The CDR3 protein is CASSLGPGQGSDTQYF. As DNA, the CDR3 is TGTGCCAGCAGTCTGGGGCCGGGACAGGGATCAGATACGCAGTATTTT.

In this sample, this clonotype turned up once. The CDR3 DNA reads TGTGCCAGCAGCCGACGACAGGGTGAGCAGTTCTTC. Encoded protein: CASSRRQGEQFF. The rearrangement uses TRBV7-2 and TRBJ2-1; TRBD1 aligns across 7 bases. Germline CDR1 is SGHTA and CDR2 is FQGNSA. With 5 bases clipped from V and 9 bases from J, the junction kept 4 bases outside the gene matches. CDR3 length: 12 amino acids.

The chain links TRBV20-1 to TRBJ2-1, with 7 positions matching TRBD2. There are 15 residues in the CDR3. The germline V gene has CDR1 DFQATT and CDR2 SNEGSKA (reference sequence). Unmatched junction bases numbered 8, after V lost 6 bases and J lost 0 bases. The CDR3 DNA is TGCAGTGCAGAGCGCGGGGGTAGCTCCTACAATGAGCAGTTCTTC. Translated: CSAERGGSSYNEQFF.

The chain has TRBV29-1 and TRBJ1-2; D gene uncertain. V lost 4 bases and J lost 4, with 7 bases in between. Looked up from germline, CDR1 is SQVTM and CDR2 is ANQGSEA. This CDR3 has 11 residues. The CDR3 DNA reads TGCAGCGTTGTGGCGGTCTATGGCTACACCTTC. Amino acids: CSVVAVYGYTF.

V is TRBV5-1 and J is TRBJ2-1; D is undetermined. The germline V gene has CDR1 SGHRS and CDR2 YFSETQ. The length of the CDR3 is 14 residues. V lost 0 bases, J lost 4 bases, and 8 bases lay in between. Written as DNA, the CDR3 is TGCGCCAGCAGCTTGGAACTAAGATACAATGAGCAGTTCTTC. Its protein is CASSLELRYNEQFF.

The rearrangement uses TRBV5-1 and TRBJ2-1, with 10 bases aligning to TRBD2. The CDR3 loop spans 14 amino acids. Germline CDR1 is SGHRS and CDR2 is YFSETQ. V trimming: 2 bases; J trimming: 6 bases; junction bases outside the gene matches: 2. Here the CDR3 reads CASSFGTSANEQFF. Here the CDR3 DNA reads TGCGCCAGCAGCTTTGGGACTAGCGCCAATGAGCAGTTCTTC.

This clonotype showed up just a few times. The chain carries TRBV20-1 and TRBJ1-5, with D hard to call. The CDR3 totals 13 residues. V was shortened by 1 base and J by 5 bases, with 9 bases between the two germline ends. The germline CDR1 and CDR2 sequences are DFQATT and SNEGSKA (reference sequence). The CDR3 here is CSARVGQHQPQHF. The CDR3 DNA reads TGCAGTGCTAGAGTGGGCCAGCATCAGCCCCAGCATTTT.

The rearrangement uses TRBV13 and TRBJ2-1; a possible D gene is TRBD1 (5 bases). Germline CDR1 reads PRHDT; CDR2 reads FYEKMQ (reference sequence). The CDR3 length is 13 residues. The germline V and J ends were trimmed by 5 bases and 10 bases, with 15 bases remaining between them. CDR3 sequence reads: CASSGRAVREQFF. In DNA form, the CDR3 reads TGTGCCAGCAGCGGCAGGGCGGTTAGGGAGCAGTTCTTC.

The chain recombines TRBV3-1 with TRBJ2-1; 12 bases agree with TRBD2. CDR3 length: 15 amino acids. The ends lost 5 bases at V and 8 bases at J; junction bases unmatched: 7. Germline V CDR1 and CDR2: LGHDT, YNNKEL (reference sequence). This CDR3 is CASSGRTSGKHEQFF. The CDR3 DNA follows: TGTGCCAGCAGCGGCCGGACTAGCGGGAAACATGAGCAGTTCTTC.

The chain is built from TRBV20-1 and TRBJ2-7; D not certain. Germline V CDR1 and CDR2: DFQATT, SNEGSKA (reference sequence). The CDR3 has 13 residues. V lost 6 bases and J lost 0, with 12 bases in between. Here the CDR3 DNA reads TGCAGTGCCCCGCGGACCGGCTCCTACGAGCAGTACTTC. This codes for CSAPRTGSYEQYF.

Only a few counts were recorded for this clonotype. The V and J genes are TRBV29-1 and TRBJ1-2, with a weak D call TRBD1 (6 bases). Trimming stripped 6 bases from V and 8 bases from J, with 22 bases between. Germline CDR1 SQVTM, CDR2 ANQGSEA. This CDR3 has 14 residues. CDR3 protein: CSVAQTGGMLGYTF. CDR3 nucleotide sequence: TGCAGCGTGGCCCAGACAGGTGGGATGTTGGGCTACACCTTC.

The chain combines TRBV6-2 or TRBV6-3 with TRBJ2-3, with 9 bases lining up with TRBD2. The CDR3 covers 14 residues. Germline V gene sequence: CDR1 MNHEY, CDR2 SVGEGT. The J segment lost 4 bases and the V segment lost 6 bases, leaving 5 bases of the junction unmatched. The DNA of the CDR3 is TGTGCCAGCAGGGGTAGCGGGAGTCCAGATACGCAGTATTTT. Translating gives CASRGSGSPDTQYF.

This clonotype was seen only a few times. The CDR3 DNA reads as TGTGCCAGCAGAGAGGGACAGAGGAACACTGAAGCTTTCTTT. Translation: CASREGQRNTEAFF. This chain connects TRBV12-3 or TRBV12-4 to TRBJ1-1; TRBD1 aligns across 7 bases. J lost 1 base, V lost 6 bases, and 5 bases had no gene match. The CDR3 length is 14 residues.

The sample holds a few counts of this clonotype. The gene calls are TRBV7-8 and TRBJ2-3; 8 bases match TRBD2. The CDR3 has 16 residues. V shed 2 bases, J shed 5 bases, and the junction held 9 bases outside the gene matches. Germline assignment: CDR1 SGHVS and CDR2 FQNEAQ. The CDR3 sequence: CASSLQQREYQDTQYF. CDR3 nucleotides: TGTGCCAGCAGCTTACAGCAGCGGGAGTACCAAGATACGCAGTATTTT.

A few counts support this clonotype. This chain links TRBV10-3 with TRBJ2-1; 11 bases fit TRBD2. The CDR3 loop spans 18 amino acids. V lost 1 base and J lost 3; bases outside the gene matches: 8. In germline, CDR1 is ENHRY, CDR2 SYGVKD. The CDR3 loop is CAISEFPPGTSGYNEQFF. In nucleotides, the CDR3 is TGTGCCATCAGTGAGTTTCCTCCCGGGACTAGCGGCTACAATGAGCAGTTCTTC.